There are a few counts of the clone carrying this T cell receptor (beta chain). This record comes from a study of identical twins. The CDR3 runs 16 residues. CDR1 and CDR2 from the germline V gene are KGHDR and SFDVKD. Trimming removed 2 bases from V and 1 base from J, with 11 bases in between. TCRdb independently ran MiXCR on the 5' RACE reads; one entry per CDR3 protein. The top ten hold around 0.48% of the sample, which has around 470,000 distinct CDR3 sequences, approximately 15% seen once. These records were also assigned to another study, of yellow fever vaccine responses in identical twins.

Sequenced input: CD4+ T cells sorted from blood. The TCR originated in a woman between 18 and 29 years old in good health. The chain combines TRBV24-1 with TRBJ2-1, with a weak D call TRBD2 (6 bases). The CDR3 reads CATSDSGSTSYNEQFF. CDR3 in DNA: TGTGCCACCAGTGATTCCGGGAGTACATCCTACAATGAGCAGTTCTTC.